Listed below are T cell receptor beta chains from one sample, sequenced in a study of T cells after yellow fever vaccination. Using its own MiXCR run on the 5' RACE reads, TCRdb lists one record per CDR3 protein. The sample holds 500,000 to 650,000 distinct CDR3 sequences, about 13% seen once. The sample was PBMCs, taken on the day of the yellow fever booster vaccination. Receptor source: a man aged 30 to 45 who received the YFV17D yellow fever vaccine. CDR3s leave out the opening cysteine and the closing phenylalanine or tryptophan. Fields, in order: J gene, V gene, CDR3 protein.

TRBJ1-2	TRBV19	ASSIQADRGISYT
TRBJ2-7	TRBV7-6	ASSQLGAYEQY
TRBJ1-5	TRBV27	ASSYRASNQPQH
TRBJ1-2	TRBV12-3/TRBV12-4	ASSLPVVVFRSYGYT
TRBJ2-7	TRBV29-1	SVGTSGSSSHEQY
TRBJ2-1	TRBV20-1	SARDLRTSYNEQF
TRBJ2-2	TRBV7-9	ASSPVLAGAWTGELF
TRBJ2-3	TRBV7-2	ASSLTGVSSTDTQY
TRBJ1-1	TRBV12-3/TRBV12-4	ASSPYETAPTEAF
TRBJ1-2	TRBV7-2	ASSPAPEYGYT
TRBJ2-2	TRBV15	ATSRVGELF
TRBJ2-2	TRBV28	ASTRGQGYNTGELF
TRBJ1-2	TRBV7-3	ASSQTGALGGGYT
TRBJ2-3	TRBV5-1	ASSTPSLSSTDTQY
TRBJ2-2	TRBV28	ASSFRQGTAVRLELF
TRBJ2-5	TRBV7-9	ASSAYGVETQY
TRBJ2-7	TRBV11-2	ASGLGGEQY
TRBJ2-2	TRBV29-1	SVELAGGLTGELF
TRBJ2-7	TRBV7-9	ASSYSGTTTYEQY
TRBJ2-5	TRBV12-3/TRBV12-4	ASSLSLWGEETQY
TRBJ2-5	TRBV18	ASSPLASQQETQY
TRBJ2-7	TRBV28	ASSSLDRAGEQY
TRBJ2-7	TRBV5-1	ASSSGQGAIEQY
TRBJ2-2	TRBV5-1	ASSLAAGVSGELF
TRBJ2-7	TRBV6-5	ASSYFQGAYEQY
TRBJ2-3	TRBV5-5	ASSSLGQGMDTQY
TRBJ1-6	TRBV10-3	AISESMAANSPLH